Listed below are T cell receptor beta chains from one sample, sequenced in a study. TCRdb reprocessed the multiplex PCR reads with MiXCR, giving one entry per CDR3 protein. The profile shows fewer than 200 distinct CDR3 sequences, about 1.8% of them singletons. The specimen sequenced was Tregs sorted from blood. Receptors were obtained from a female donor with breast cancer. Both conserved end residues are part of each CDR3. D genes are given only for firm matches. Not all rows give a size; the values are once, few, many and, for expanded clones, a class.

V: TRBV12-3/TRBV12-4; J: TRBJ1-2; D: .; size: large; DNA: TGTGCCAGCAGTTTTCAGGGGATCGACTATGGCTACACCTTC; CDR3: CASSFQGIDYGYTF
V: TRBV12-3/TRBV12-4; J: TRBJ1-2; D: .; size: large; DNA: TGTGCCAGCAGTCCTCTCCTGCCTGTTCCGTGGAATGGCTACACCTTC; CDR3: CASSPLLPVPWNGYTF
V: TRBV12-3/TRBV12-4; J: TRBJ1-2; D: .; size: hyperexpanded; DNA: TGTGCCAGCAGTCCAGTGGGGAGCTATGGCTACACCTTC; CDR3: CASSPVGSYGYTF
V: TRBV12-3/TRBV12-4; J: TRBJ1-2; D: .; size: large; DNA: TGTGCCAGCAGTTTAGAAGGCTATGGCTACACCTTC; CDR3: CASSLEGYGYTF
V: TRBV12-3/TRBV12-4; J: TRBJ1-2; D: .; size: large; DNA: TGTGCCAGCAGTTTACAGGGACCGGATGGCTACACCTTC; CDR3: CASSLQGPDGYTF
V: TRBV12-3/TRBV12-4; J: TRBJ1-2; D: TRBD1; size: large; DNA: TGTGCCACCAAACCATCCGGGACAGGGTCTGGCTACACCTTC; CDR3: CATKPSGTGSGYTF
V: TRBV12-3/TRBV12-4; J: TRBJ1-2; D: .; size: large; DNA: TGTGCCAGCAGTCCCGGTTTCTATGGCTACACCTTC; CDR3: CASSPGFYGYTF
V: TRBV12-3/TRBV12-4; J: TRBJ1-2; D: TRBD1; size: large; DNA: TGTGCCAGCAGTCGGAGTGGACAGGACGGCTACACCTTC; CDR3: CASSRSGQDGYTF
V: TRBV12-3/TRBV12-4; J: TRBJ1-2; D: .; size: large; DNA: TGTGCCAGCAGTTTGGACAACTATGGCTACACCTTC; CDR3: CASSLDNYGYTF
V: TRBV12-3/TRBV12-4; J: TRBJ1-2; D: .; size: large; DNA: TGTGCCAGCAGTTTAGACGGCTATGGCTACACCTTC; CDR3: CASSLDGYGYTF
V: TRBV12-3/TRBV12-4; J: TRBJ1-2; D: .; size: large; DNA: TGTGCCAGCAGTTTTCAGAATAACTATGGCTACACCTTC; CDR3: CASSFQNNYGYTF
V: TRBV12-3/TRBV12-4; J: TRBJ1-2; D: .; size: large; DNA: TGTGCCAGCAGTCCTTACCGAGACTATGGCTACACCTTC; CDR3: CASSPYRDYGYTF
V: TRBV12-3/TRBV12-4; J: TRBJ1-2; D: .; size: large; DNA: TGTGCCAGCAGTTTAGGACCCGGGGAGGGTAACTATGGCTACACCTTC; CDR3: CASSLGPGEGNYGYTF
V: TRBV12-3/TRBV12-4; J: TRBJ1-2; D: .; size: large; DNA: TGTGCCAGCAGTTTAGCGCAACCTCGAAGTGGCTATGGCTACACCTTC; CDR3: CASSLAQPRSGYGYTF
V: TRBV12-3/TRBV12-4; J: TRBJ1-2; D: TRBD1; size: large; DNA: TGTGCCAGCAGTCCCAGGGGACAGGGCGATGGCTACACCTTC; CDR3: CASSPRGQGDGYTF
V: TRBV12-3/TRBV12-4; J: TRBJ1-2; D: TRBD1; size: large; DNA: TGTGCCAGCAGACAACCCGGACAGGCTAACTATGGCTACACCTTC; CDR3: CASRQPGQANYGYTF
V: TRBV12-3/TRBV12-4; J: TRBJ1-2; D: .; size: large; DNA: TGTGCCAGCAGCGCGACAGGAACTAACTATGGCTACACCTTC; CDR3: CASSATGTNYGYTF
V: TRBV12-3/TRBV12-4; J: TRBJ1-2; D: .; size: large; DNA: TGTGCCAGCAGTTTAGGGACGTCGTTTGGCTACACCTTC; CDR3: CASSLGTSFGYTF
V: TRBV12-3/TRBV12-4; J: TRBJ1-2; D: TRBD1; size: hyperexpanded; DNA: TGTGCCAGCAGTCTCAGACAGGGAGAGGTTGGCTACACCTTC; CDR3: CASSLRQGEVGYTF
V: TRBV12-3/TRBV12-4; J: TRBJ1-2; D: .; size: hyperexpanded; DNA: TGTGCCAGCAGACGAGGGGTATCCTCCTATGGCTACACCTTC; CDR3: CASRRGVSSYGYTF
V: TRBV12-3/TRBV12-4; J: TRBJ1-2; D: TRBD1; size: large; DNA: TGTGCCAGCAGTTTATATATGGGACAGCTCACCTTC; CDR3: CASSLYMGQLTF
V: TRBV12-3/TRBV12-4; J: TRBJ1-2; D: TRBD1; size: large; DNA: TGTGCCACCACTTTGGACAGGACGACCAGTGGCTACACCTTC; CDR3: CATTLDRTTSGYTF
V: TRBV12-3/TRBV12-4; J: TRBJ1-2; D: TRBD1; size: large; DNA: TGTGCCAGCACCACCCGGGACAGGGGAAACTATGGCTACACCTTC; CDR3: CASTTRDRGNYGYTF
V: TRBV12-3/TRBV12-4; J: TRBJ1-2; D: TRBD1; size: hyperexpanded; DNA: TGTGCCAGCAGTAACAGGGGTGGCTACACCTTC; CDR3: CASSNRGGYTF
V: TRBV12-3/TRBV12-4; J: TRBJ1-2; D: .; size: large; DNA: TGTGCCAGCAGTCCCGAAGGGACAACAGATGGCTACACCTTC; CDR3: CASSPEGTTDGYTF
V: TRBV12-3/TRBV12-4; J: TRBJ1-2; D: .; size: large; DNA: TGTGCCAGCAGTTTTGGGACTTCAGGAGGCTACACCTTC; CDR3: CASSFGTSGGYTF
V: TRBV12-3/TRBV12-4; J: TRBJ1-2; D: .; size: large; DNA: TGTGCCAGCAGTGCTAGGGCTGGCTACACCTTC; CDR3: CASSARAGYTF
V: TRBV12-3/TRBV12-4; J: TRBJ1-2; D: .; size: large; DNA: TGTGCCAGCAGTCGACAGGTCTATGGCTACACCTTC; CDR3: CASSRQVYGYTF
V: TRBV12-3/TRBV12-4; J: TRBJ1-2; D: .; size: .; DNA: TGTGCCGTCCGAGTGGTCTATGGCTACACCTTC; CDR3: CAVRVVYGYTF
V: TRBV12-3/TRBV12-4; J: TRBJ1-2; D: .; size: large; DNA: TGTGCCAGCAGTTTGGAGGGTCGGTATGGCTACACCTTC; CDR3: CASSLEGRYGYTF
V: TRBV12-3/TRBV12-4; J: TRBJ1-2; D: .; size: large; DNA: TGTGCCAGCAGCCGGGACGAAAACTATGGCTACACCTTC; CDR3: CASSRDENYGYTF
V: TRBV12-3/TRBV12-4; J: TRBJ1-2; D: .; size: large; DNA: TGTGCCAGCAGTCCGGACAGATATCATGGCTACACCTTC; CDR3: CASSPDRYHGYTF
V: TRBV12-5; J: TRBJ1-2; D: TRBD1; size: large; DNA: TGTGCTAGTAGGACAGGGGACTATGGCTACACCTTC; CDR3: CASRTGDYGYTF
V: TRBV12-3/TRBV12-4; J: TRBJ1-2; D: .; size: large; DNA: TGTGCCAGCAGTTTCAGCCAGCTATATGGCTACACCTTC; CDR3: CASSFSQLYGYTF
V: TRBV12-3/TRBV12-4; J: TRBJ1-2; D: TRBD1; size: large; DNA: TGTGCCAGCAGCTCCGGACAGGCTCTGGGCTACACCTTC; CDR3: CASSSGQALGYTF
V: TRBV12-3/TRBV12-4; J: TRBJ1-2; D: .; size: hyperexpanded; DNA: TGTGCCAGCAGTTTAGACGGAAACTATGGCTACACCTTC; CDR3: CASSLDGNYGYTF
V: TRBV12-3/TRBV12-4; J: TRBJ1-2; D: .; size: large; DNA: TGTGCCAGCAGTTTTGGCGGGAAGAACTATGGCTACACCTTC; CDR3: CASSFGGKNYGYTF
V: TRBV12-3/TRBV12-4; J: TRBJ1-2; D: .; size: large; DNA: TGTGCCAGCTTCTCTCCGCGCGGGACTAACTATGGCTACACCTTC; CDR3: CASFSPRGTNYGYTF
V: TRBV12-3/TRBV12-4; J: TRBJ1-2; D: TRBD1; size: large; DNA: TGTGCCAGCAGTGTGGACAGGACGGGCTATGGCTACACCTTC; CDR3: CASSVDRTGYGYTF
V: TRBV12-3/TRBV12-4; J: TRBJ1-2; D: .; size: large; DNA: TGTGCCAGCAGGGGTAAAGCTAACTATGGCTACACCTTC; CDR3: CASRGKANYGYTF
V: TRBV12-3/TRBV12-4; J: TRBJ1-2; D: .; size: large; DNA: TGTGCCAGCAGTTCGCTTGGCTTGGTTAGCTATGGCTACACCTTC; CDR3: CASSSLGLVSYGYTF
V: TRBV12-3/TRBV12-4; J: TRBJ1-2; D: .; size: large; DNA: TGTGCCAGCAGTTTGGAAGGGTACTATGGCTACACCTTC; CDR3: CASSLEGYYGYTF
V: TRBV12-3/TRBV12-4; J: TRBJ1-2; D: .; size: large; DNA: TGTGCCAGCAGTTTAGGTTCGGGTATTCAGTCTGGCTACACCTTC; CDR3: CASSLGSGIQSGYTF
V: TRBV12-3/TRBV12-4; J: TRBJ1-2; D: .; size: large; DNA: TGTGCCAGCAACGCCCAAGGGGCGGTCTATGGCTACACCTTC; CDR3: CASNAQGAVYGYTF
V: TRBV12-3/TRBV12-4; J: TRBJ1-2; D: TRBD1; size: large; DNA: TGTGCCAGCCGAACATCGGGACAGGGATTTAACTATGGCTACACCTTC; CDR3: CASRTSGQGFNYGYTF
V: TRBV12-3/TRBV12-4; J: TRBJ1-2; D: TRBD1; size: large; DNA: TGTGCCAGCAGATCCGGGACAGGCAACTATGGCTACACCTTC; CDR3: CASRSGTGNYGYTF